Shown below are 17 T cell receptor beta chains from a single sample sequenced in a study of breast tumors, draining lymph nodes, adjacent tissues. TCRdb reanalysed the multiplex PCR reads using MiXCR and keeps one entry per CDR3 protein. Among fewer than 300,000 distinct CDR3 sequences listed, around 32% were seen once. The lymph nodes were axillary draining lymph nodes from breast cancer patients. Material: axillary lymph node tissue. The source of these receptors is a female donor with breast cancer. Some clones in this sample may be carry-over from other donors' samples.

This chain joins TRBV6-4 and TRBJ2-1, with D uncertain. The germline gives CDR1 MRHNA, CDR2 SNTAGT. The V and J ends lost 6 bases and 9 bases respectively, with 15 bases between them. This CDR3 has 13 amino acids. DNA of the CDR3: TGTGCCAGCAGCCGCCGTTCGGGTGGTGAGCAGTTCTTC. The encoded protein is CASSRRSGGEQFF.

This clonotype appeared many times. The CDR3 DNA reads TGTGCCAGCAGCTCAACTTTACACGGACTAGCGAAAACCTCATCCTACGAGCAGTACTTC. It codes for CASSSTLHGLAKTSSYEQYF. V gene TRBV7-2 combines with J gene TRBJ2-7, with 9 bases identical to TRBD2. CDR1 SGHTA and CDR2 FQGNSA come from the germline V gene. The CDR3 sequence is 20 residues long. With V trimmed by 4 bases and J by 1 base, 20 bases remained unmatched.

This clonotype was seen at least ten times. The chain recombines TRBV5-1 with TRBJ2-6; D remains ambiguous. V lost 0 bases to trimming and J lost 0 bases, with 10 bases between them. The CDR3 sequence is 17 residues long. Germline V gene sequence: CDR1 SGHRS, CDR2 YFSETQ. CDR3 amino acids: CASSLEYRYSGANVLTF. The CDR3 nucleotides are TGCGCCAGCAGCTTGGAGTACAGATACTCTGGGGCCAACGTCCTGACTTTC.

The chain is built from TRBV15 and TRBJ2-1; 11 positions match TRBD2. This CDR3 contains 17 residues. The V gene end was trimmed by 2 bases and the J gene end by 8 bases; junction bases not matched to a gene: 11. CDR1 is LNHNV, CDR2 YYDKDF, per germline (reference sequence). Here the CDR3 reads CATSRSRTSGWHDEQFF. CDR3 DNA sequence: TGTGCCACCAGCAGATCTCGGACTAGCGGGTGGCATGATGAGCAGTTCTTC.

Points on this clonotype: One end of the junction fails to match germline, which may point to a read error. The CDR3 sequence is CARSERGARSYEQYF. CDR3 nucleotides: TGTGCCCGCAGCGAAAGGGGGGCCCGATCCTACGAGCAGTACTTC. The rearrangement joins TRBV7-2 to TRBJ2-7; TRBD1 or TRBD2 may be the D gene (6 bases each). Germline V CDR1 and CDR2: SGHTA, FQGNSA. The CDR3 is 15 residues long.

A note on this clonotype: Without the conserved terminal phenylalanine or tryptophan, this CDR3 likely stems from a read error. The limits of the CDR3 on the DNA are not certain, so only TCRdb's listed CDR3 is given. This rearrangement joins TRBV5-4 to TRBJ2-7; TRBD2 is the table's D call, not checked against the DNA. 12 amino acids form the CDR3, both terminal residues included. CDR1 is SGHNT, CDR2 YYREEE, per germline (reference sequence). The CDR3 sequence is CASSDFGTPPDS.

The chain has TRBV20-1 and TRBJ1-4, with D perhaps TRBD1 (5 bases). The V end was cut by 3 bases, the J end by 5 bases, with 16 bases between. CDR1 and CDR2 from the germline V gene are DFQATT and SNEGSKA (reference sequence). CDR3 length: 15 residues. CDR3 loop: CSASRGGVNNEKLFF. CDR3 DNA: TGCAGTGCTAGTCGGGGGGGAGTGAACAATGAAAAACTGTTTTTT.

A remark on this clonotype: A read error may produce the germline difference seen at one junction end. CDR3 sequence: CGYRGQDETLSF. CDR3 sequence (DNA): TGCGGCTACAGGGGGCAGGATGAAACACTGTCCTTT. V is TRBV29-1 and J is TRBJ1-4; 9 nucleotides match TRBD1. There are 12 residues in the CDR3. Germline-derived CDR1 and CDR2 are SQVTM and ANQGSEA.

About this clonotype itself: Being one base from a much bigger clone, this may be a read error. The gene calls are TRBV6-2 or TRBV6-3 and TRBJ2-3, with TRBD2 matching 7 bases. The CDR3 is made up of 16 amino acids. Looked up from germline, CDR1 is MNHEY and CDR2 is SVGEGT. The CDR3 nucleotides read TGTGCCCGCAGTAACCAACTAGCGTCGCGCACAGATACGCAGTATTTT. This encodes CARSNQLASRTDTQYF.

The DNA of the CDR3 is TGCAGCGTTTCGGGAATGGCCGGGACAGGGCCGACCAATGAGCAGTTCTTC. This sequence encodes CSVSGMAGTGPTNEQFF. The genes are TRBV29-1 and TRBJ2-1; TRBD1 agrees at 9 bases. Germline V gene lookup returns CDR1 SQVTM and CDR2 ANQGSEA. V shed 5 bases, J shed 6 bases, and the junction held 17 bases outside the gene matches. The CDR3 runs 17 residues.

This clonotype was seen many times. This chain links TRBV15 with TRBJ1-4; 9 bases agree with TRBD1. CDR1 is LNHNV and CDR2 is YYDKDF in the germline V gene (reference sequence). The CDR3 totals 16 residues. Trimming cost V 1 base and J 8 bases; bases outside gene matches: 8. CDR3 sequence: CATSRAGTGNVEKLFF. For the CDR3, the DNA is TGTGCCACCAGCAGAGCCGGGACAGGGAATGTGGAAAAACTGTTTTTT.

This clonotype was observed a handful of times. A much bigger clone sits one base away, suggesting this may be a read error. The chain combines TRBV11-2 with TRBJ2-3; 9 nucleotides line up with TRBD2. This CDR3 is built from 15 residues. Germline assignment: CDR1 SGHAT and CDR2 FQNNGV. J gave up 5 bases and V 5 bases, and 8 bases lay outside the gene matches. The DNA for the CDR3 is TGTGCCAGCAGCGTCATGGCGGGAGGGAGAGATACGCAGTATTTT. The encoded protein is CASSVMAGGRDTQYF.

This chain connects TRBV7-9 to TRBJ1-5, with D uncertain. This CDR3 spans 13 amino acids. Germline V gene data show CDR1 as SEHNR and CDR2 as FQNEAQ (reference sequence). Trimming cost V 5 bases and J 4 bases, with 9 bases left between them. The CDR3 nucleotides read TGTGCCAGCAGCCCTAGTCCAAATCAGCCCCAGCATTTT. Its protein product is CASSPSPNQPQHF.

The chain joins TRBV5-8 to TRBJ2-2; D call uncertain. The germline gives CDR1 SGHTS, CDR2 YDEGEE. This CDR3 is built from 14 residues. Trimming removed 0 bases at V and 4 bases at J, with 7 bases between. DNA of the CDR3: TGTGCCAGCAGCTTGGGGGTAGCCACCGGGGAGCTGTTTTTT. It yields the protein CASSLGVATGELFF. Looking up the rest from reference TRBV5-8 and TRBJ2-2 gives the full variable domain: EAGVTQSPTHLIKTRGQQATLRCSPISGHTSVYWYQQALGLGLQFLLWYDEGEERNRGNFPPRFSGRQFPNYSSELNVNALELEDSALYLCASSLGVATGELFFGEGSRLTVL.

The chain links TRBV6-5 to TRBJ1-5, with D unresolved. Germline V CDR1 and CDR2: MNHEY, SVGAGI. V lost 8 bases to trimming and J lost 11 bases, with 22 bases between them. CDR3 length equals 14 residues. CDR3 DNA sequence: TGTGCCAGCCGGTCTGGCGGGAGCGTTGAGACCCAGCATTTT. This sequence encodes CASRSGGSVETQHF.

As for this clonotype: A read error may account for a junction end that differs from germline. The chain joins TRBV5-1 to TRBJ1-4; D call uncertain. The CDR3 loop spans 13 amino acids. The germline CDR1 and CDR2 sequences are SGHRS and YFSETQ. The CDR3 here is CASSLYGNENLFF. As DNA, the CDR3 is TGCGCCAGCAGCTTATACGGTAATGAAAACCTGTTTTTT.

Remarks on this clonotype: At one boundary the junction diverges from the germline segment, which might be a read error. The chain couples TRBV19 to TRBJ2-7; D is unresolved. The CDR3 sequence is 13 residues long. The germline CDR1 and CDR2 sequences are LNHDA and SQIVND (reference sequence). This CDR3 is CASSISTPYVQYF. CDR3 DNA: TGTGCCAGTAGTATTTCTACCCCCTACGTGCAGTACTTC.